The present TCR beta chain was sequenced within a study of tumor and adjacent non-tumor tissue in lung cancer. Study information: Histology: about twelve adenocarcinoma, a couple of squamous cell carcinoma, 1 small cell lung cancer.

The library came from three nested PCR rounds adapted from ARM-PCR protocols. Each CDR3 protein gets one entry after TCRdb re-called the multiplex PCR reads with MiXCR. The table has around 66,000 distinct CDR3 sequences, around 78% seen once; the top ten hold roughly 27%. The CDR3 extends over 17 amino acids. CDR1 MDHEN and CDR2 SYDVKM come from the germline V gene. Study results and caveats: Shorter survival was associated with higher TCR diversity in tumors.

RNA was extracted from bulk tissue without any cell sorting. Concerning this clonotype: Antigen unknown. It may be a read error: a sequence one base away is much more abundant.

The TCR was taken from a man in his fifties or sixties with non-small cell lung cancer. The chain recombines TRBV28 with TRBJ1-5; TRBD1 matches 9 bases. What was sequenced was lung tumor tissue. Written as DNA, the CDR3 is TGTGCCAGCAGCCACGGACAGGGGATTCGGAGAGGCCAGCCCCACCATTTT. It yields the protein CASSHGQGIRRGQPHHF.